Each of the 3 T cell receptor beta chains below was sequenced from the same sample in a study of regulatory T cells in long-lasting Graves disease. Building of the TCR beta libraries involved iRepertoire HTBI primers and Arm-PCR of CDR3 regions. TCRdb re-called the multiplex PCR reads through MiXCR, storing one row per CDR3 protein. The sample contains 600,000 to 800,000 distinct CDR3 sequences, about 32% of which appear only once. Time point reported: persistent/refractory GD, antithyroid drugs over 5 years with positive TRAb. PBMC-derived RNA was used for the TCR library. The sample in question was peripheral blood mononuclear cells (PBMCs), obtained when the disease was refractory, from a patient treated with antithyroid drugs. Source of these receptors: a female donor with Graves disease.

CDR3 nucleotides: TGTGCCAGCAGCTTAAGGAGCGGGGTGAGCTCCTACGAGCAGTACTTC. Translating it yields CASSLRSGVSSYEQYF. The chain joins TRBV7-2 to TRBJ2-7, with 7 bases aligning to TRBD2. The CDR3 covers 16 residues. The J segment lost 0 bases and the V segment lost 2 bases, leaving 7 bases of the junction unmatched. Germline values: CDR1 SGHTA, CDR2 FQGNSA.

This rearrangement joins TRBV30 to TRBJ1-2; weak D call: TRBD1 (5 bases). CDR3 length equals 11 residues. With 4 bases removed from V and 7 bases from J, the gap between germline ends came to 10 bases. Germline V gives CDR1 GTSNPN, CDR2 SVGIG (reference sequence). CDR3 coding DNA: TGTGCCTGGACCGGTGGGGGTGGCTACACCTTC. It yields the protein CAWTGGGGYTF.

The chain employs TRBV12-3 or TRBV12-4 and TRBJ2-1; 7 bases are a match to TRBD1. The CDR3 covers 16 residues. The V gene end was trimmed by 6 bases and the J gene end by 1 base; junction bases not matched to a gene: 9. CDR3 amino acids: CASSLWVQGSYNEQFF. CDR3 DNA: TGTGCCAGCAGCTTATGGGTACAGGGGTCCTACAATGAGCAGTTCTTC.